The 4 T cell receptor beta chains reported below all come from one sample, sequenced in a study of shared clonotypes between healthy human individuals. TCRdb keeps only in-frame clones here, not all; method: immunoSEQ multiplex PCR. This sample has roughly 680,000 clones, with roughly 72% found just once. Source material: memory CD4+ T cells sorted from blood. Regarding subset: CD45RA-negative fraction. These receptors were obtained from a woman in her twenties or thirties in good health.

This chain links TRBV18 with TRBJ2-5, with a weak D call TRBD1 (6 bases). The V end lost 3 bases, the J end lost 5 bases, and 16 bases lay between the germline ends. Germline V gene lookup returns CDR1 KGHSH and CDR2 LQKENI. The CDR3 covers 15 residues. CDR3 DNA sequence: TGTGCCAGCTCACCTCTGGGGGACAAGTCGGAGACCCAGTACTTC. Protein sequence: CASSPLGDKSETQYF.

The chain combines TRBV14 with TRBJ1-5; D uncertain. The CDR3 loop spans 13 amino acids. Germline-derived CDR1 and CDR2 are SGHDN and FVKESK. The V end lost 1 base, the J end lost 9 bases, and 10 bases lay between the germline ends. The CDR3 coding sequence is TGTGCCAGCAGCCAAGTGTCCGATGGGCCCCAGCATTTT. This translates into CASSQVSDGPQHF. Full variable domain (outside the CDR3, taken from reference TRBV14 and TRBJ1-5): EAGVTQFPSHSVIEKGQTVTLRCDPISGHDNLYWYRRVMGKEIKFLLHFVKESKQDESGMPNNRFLAERTGGTYSTLKVQPAELEDSGVYFCASSQVSDGPQHFGDGTRLSIL.

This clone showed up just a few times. The CDR3 spells CASSKEGRYYYSNQPQHF. In DNA form, the CDR3 reads TGTGCCAGCAGCAAAGAGGGGCGGTATTACTATAGCAATCAGCCCCAGCATTTT. The chain uses TRBV21-1 and TRBJ1-5; the table's D call TRBD1 went unverified against the DNA. TRBV21-1 is tagged as a pseudogene. CDR3 length: 18 residues.

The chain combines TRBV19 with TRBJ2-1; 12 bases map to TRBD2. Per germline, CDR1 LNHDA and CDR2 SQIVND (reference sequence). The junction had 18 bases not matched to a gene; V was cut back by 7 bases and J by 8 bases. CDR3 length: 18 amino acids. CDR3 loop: CASTPEGLAGGARDEQFF. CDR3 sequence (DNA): TGTGCCAGTACCCCCGAAGGTCTAGCGGGAGGGGCCAGGGATGAGCAGTTCTTC.